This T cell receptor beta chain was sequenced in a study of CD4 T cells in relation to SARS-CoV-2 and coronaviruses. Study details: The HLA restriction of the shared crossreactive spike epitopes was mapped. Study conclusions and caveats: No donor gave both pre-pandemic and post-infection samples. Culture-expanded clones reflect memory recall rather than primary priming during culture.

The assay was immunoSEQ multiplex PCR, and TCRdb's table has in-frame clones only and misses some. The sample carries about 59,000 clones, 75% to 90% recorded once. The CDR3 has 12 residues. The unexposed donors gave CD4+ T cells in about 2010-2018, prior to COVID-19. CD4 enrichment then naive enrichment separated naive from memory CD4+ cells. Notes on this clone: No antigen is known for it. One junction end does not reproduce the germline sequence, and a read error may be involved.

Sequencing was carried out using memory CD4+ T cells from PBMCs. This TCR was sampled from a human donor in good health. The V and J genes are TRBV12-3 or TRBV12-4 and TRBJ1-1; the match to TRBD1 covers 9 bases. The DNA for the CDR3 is TGTGCCAGCAGACGGGACAGGGCCGGGTGGCTCTTT. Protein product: CASRRDRAGWLF.